Below are 2 T cell receptor beta chains sequenced from a single sample in a study of blood T cell repertoires in COVID-19. Sequenced by immunoSEQ multiplex PCR; TCRdb stores in-frame clones only, minus some. Among under 300,000 clones, roughly 80% were seen once, and the ten largest hold about 3.2%. Input material: peripheral blood. Every receptor here comes from a woman between 18 and 29 years old with acute or convalescent COVID-19.

This chain links TRBV14 with TRBJ2-7; D call uncertain. Between the trimmed V and J ends, which lost 5 bases and 3 bases, there was a span of 14 bases. CDR3 size: 14 residues. CDR1 SGHDN and CDR2 FVKESK come from the germline V gene. This chain's CDR3 is CASSTGSWYYEQYF. For the CDR3, the DNA is TGTGCCAGCAGCACGGGTTCCTGGTACTACGAGCAGTACTTC.

J is TRBJ1-5 and V is TRBV19, with 10 bases lining up with TRBD1. This CDR3 is 14 amino acids long. V shed 3 bases and J 6 bases; nucleotides not matched to a gene: 2. Germline CDR1 is LNHDA and CDR2 is SQIVND (reference sequence). CDR3 nucleotide sequence: TGTGCCAGTAGTATGACAGGGGGCGGTCAGCCCCAGCATTTT. Protein sequence: CASSMTGGGQPQHF.